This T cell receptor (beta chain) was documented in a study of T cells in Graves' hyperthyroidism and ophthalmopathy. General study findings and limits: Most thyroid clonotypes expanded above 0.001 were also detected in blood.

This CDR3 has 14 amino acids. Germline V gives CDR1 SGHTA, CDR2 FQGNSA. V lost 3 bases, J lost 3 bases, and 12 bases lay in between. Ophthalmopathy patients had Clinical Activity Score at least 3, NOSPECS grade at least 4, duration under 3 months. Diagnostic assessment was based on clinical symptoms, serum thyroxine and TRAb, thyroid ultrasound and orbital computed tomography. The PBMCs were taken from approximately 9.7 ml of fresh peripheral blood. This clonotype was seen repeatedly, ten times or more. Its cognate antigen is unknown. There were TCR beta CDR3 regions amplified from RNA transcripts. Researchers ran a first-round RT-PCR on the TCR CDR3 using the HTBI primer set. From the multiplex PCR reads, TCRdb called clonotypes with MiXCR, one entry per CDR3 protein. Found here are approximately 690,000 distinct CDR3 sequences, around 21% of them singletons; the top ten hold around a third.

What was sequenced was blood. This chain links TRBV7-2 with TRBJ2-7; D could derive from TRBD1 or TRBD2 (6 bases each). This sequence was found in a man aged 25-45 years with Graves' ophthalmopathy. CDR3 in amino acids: CASSLSGANYEQYF. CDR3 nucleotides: TGTGCCAGCAGCTTGTCGGGGGCCAACTACGAGCAGTACTTC.